A single count supports the clone carrying this TCR beta chain. The antigen remains unidentified. PCR employed 60 Vbeta and 13 Jbeta primers. In the source study's methods: Unique TCR beta chains numbered around 80 million in a later analysis, with approximately 10 million shared. The table came from immunoSEQ multiplex PCR; TCRdb's copy has only in-frame clones and leaves some out. V and J calls and clone size are those listed in that table; D and trimming were worked out from the DNA. Of 120,000 or so clones listed, around three quarters are singletons. This entry comes from a study of cytomegalovirus exposure and HLA in healthy donors. Points from the study as a whole: Later work found that TCR association rates differed between HLA loci; DRB1 had the most and HLA-C the fewest.

The receptor's source is a man younger than 45 in good health and CMV-seronegative. Sequencing was performed on PBMCs.

The CDR3 sequence is CASSPSGQGGEKLFF. CDR3 nucleotides: TGTGCCAGCAGTCCCTCCGGACAGGGGGGCGAAAAACTGTTTTTT. The chain is built from TRBV28 and TRBJ1-4; 10 bases are shared with TRBD1. CDR3 length equals 15 residues. Looked up from germline, CDR1 is MDHEN and CDR2 is SYDVKM. V dropped 5 bases and J dropped 8; count of bases not matched to a gene: 8.